The entry below gives a single T cell receptor (beta chain) sequence along with its context. Random hexamers were used to reverse transcribe the RNA input (about 0.5 to 1 ug). Amplification of the TCR beta CDR3 was carried out by immunoSEQ multiplex PCR, which spanned a total of 54 Vbeta and 13 Jbeta segments. TCRdb ran MiXCR on the immunoSEQ multiplex PCR reads and lists one entry per CDR3 protein. This sample carries around 180,000 distinct CDR3 sequences, 93% of them seen once, and the ten largest clones take 0.09% to 0.095%. The data originate from a study of CD8 T cells in Susac syndrome. TCR beta sequencing covered blood CD8+ and CD4+ T cells. The multiple sclerosis controls, all treatment-naive patients, had relapsing-remitting disease that was stable or active. The material sequenced was CD4+ T cells from PBMCs. The receptor was isolated from a human donor with multiple sclerosis.

CDR3 in DNA: TGTGCCAGCAGTTACGGAGGGACAGGGGGCGCGCAGTTCTTC. This gives the protein CASSYGGTGGAQFF. This chain connects TRBV6-5 to TRBJ2-1; TRBD1 aligns across 12 bases. Germline-derived CDR1 and CDR2 are MNHEY and SVGAGI. The CDR3 length is 14 residues. The trim removed 2 bases at V and 12 bases at J, leaving 5 bases unmatched.